One and the same sample provided the 2 T cell receptor beta chains below, sequenced in a study of shared clonotypes between healthy human individuals. Generated by immunoSEQ multiplex PCR, the TCRdb table keeps only in-frame clones and is missing some. The table lists over 2 million clones, 90% to 95% of them singletons. Sequences were obtained from naive CD4+ T cells sorted from blood. Sample subset: CD45RA+ positively selected. The receptor source for this set is a man aged 18 to 30 in good health.

The V gene is TRBV6-6, the J gene TRBJ1-3, with D uncertain. Germline V gene data show CDR1 as MNHNY and CDR2 as SVGAGI (reference sequence). The CDR3 length is 13 residues. V was clipped by 5 bases and J by 4 bases, with 9 bases between them. CDR3 in DNA: TGTGCCAGCAGTCGACGTCCCGGAAACACCATATATTTT. It yields the protein CASSRRPGNTIYF.

DNA for the CDR3: TGTGCCAGCAGCTTCAATGGAGCCAACGTCCTGACTTTC. Translated: CASSFNGANVLTF. The chain recombines TRBV7-6 with TRBJ2-6; D gene ambiguous. CDR1 and CDR2 (germline): SGHVS, FNYEAQ. V lost 3 bases and J 7 bases, leaving 7 bases between the germline ends. CDR3 length: 13 amino acids.